The T cell receptor (beta chain) described here comes from a study of long-term antiretroviral therapy in people with HIV. Study information: About a decade before 2015, the earliest samples were taken when ART was typically delayed. Study outcomes and limitations: Older ART regimens were possibly in use when the blood was collected between about 2003 and 2017.

V was clipped by 0 bases and J by 6 bases; unmatched bases: 11. Per germline, CDR1 SGHDT and CDR2 YYEEEE. The CDR3 is 16 residues long. For this clone: As yet, its antigen is unknown.

It was version v3.0 of the immunoSEQ assay that was run at survey level. TCRdb keeps only in-frame clones here, not all; method: immunoSEQ multiplex PCR. The sample shows 9,500 to 15,000 clones, 83% of them seen only once. This clonotype originated in a man aged 40-50 years with HIV. This specimen consisted of unsorted PBMCs, obtained 3.4 years after starting antiretroviral therapy. The chain carries TRBV5-6 and TRBJ1-2; 7 nucleotides align to TRBD1. The CDR3 here is CASSLGTGIGYDGYTF. The CDR3 region has the DNA TGTGCCAGCAGCTTGGGGACAGGAATAGGTTATGATGGCTACACCTTC. The full variable domain, completed using reference TRBV5-6 and TRBJ1-2, is DAGVTQSPTHLIKTRGQQVTLRCSPKSGHDTVSWYQQALGQGPQFIFQYYEEEERQRGNFPDRFSGHQFPNYSSELNVNALLLGDSALYLCASSLGTGIGYDGYTFGSGTRLTVV.